This TCR beta chain was captured in a study of control samples from healthy donors and cancer patients. This table comes from immunoSEQ multiplex PCR, and its TCRdb copy is limited to in-frame clones, with some not included. Here the sample spans roughly 200,000 clones, around 94% being singletons. The CDR3 has 16 residues. Germline V gives CDR1 SGHTA, CDR2 FQGTGA. V lost 4 bases and J lost 4; bases outside the gene matches: 11. This chain joins TRBV7-3 and TRBJ2-3; 7 bases map to TRBD1. This TCR was recovered from a man aged 45-65 years in good health. The sequenced material came from blood. The CDR3 nucleotides read TGTGCCAGCAGCTCCCGGGTAGGGGGCGTCGCAGATACGCAGTATTTT. It codes for CASSSRVGGVADTQYF.